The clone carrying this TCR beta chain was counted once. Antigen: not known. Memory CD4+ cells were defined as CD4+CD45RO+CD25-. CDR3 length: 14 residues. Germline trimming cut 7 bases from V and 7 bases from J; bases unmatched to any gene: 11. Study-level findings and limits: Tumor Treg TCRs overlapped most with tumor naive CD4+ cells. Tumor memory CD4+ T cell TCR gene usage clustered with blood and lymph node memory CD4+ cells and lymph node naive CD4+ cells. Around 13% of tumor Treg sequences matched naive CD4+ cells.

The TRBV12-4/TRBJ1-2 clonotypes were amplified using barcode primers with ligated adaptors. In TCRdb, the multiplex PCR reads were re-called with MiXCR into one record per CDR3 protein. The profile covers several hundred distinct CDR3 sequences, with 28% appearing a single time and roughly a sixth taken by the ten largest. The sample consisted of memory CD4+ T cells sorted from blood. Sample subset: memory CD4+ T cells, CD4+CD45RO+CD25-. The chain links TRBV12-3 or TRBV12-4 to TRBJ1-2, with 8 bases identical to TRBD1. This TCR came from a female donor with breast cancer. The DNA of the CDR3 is TGTGCCAGCACTAGACAGGGGAGTTCTTCTGGCTACACCTTC. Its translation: CASTRQGSSSGYTF.